This T cell receptor (beta chain) is from a study of CD8+CD57+ T cells in acquired aplastic anemia (dated by TCRdb to the late 2010s). About the study as a whole: On average, sorted CD4+ and CD8+ cells yielded 3.2 ug of extracted DNA, with a range of about 0.18 to 27.4 ug. A CD8+CD57+ expansion meant a frequency higher than the mean frequency seen in healthy subjects.

Results and caveats for the whole study, not just this receptor: Between patients and healthy controls, no significant difference in CD8+ Simpson's diversity was found (P=0.060). Although 25 to 30 CD8+ CDR3 sequences were shared by patients and controls, these sequences appeared highly expressed in patients and within the immunodominant clones of patients.

The patients picked for sequencing were ones in whom flow cytometry had shown an expansion of CD8+CD57+ cells. Every patient had a diagnosis of severe acquired aplastic anemia based on International Study of Aplastic Anemia and Agranulocytosis and Camitta criteria. At the time blood was sampled, none of the patients had received any therapy. In this study, sorted CD4+ and CD8+ T cells from the blood of healthy subjects and of severe aplastic anemia patients had their TCR repertoires deep-sequenced. Patients were enrolled in the USA under clinicaltrials.gov protocols 00001620, 01623167, 00001397, 00071045, 00081523 and 00961064. Ficoll-Paque density gradient centrifugation was used to isolate peripheral blood mononuclear cells. Before DNA was extracted, CD4+ and CD8+ T cells were sorted using either FACS or magnetic beads. Genomic DNA served as template for TCR beta VDJ combination and CDR3 sequence profiling. An Illumina HiSeq 2000 was the platform used for TCR repertoire sequencing. Per the authors' processing: TRBV/TRBJ rearrangement plots, CDR3 size and DJ length profiles, and Simpson's diversity index were used to evaluate the repertoires. Whichever DNA sequence was most abundant in the deep sequencing data was defined as the immunodominant clone. CDR3 amino acid sequences were checked for sharing across subjects and were also compared against the VDJdb database and published repertoires. Starting from the raw public reads, TCRdb applied fastp trimming at Q25, assembled clones with MiXCR and retained in-frame beta chains. Under each unique CDR3 protein, matching rows form one entry showing the most common genes and DNA. TCRdb, rather than the study authors, made the V and J calls. The table for this sample lists just over 200,000 distinct CDR3 sequences; 60% to 80% of them were counted only once. The ten largest clones add up to around 50% of the sample.

Turning to this clonotype: There is no known antigen for this receptor. No base quality information exists; no much larger clone differs at one position.

The TCR comes from a human donor with aplastic anemia. The sequenced material came from sorted CD4+, CD8+, or CD8+CD57+ T cells (not recorded which) from PBMCs.

At the DNA level, the sequence is TGTGCCACCAGCAGAGTAGGCCTCGAGGTCGTTTATGGCTACACCTTC. It translates as CATSRVGLEVVYGYTF. Recombination connected TRBV15 to TRBJ1-2, with the D gene not clear enough to name. Measured from the cysteine to the phenylalanine, the CDR3 is 16 residues long. The only DNA kept is the CDR3, 48 bases in frame from the first base. Based on the germline V gene (reference sequence), the CDR1 and CDR2 sequences are LNHNV and YYDKDF. V and J lose 1 base and 5 bases, and a span of 17 bases separates them.